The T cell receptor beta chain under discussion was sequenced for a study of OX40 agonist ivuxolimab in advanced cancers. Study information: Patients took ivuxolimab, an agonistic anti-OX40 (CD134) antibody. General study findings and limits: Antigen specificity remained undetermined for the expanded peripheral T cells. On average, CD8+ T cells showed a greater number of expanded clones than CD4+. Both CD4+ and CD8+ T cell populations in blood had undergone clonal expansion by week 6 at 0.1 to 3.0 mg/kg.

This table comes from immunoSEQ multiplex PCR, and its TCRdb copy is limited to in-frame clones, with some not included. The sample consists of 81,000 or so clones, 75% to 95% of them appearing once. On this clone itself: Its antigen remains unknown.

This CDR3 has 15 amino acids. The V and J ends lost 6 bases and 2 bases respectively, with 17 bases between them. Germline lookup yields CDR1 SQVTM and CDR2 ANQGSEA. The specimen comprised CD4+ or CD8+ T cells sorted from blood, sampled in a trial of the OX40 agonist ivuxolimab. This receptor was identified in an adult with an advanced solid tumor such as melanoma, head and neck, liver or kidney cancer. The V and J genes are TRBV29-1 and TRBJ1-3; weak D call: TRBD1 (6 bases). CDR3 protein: CSVLQITGTGNTIYF. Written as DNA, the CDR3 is TGCAGCGTCCTACAAATAACAGGGACTGGAAACACCATATATTTT. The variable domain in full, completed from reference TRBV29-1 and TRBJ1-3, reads SAVISQKPSRDICQRGTSLTIQCQVDSQVTMMFWYRQQPGQSLTLIATANQGSEATYESGFVIDKFPISRPNLTFSTLTVSNMSPEDSSIYLCSVLQITGTGNTIYFGEGSWLTVV.